This T cell receptor beta chain was identified in a study of molecular identifiers for immune sequencing clone quantification. Libraries from naive CD8 cells were generated from approximately 20,000 to 1,000,000 sorted cells (with 10%, 30% or 50% RNA). Sorting recovered naive CD8 T cells on a CD8+CD4-CCR7+CD45RA+ profile. The length of the CDR3 is 16 residues. Germline CDR1 is SEHNR and CDR2 is FQNEAQ (reference sequence). Trimming at V came to 3 bases and at J to 0 bases, leaving 7 bases not matched to a gene. This clonotype occurred many times. TCRdb reprocessed the PCR reads with MiXCR, giving one entry per CDR3 protein. The sample carries 50,000 to 75,000 distinct CDR3 sequences, under 20% recorded once.

The genes are TRBV7-9 and TRBJ2-5, with 7 positions matching TRBD1. The source is a human donor in good health. Some libraries in this study had Jurkat cell RNA spiked in. Sequenced input: naive CD8+ T cells from blood, with Jurkat cell RNA spiked in. The subset here: FACS-sorted CD8+CD4-CCR7+CD45RA+ naive T cells. This chain's CDR3 is CASSLTGTEDQETQYF. CDR3 DNA sequence: TGTGCCAGCAGCTTGACCGGGACAGAGGACCAAGAGACCCAGTACTTC.